Described below is a single T cell receptor beta chain sequence and its context. Profiling relied on immunoSEQ multiplex PCR, and the TCRdb table lists in-frame clones only, not all of them. The profile shows about 440,000 clones, around 88% of them singletons. Germline loops: CDR1 SNHLY, CDR2 FYNNEI. This CDR3 has 14 amino acids. Trimming cost V 4 bases and J 7 bases, with 11 bases left between them. This sample stems from a study of Ad26.COV2.S vaccination and SARS-CoV-2 variants. Study context: Vaccine-arm donor from the placebo-controlled COV1001 Ad26.COV2.S trial.

Sample treatment: roughly 20 received Ad26.COV2.S at low or high dose, single or two shots; 5 received placebo; per-sample allocation not given. Day 63 after the first injection of vaccine or placebo was the sampling time. The starting material was peripheral blood, obtained in a trial of Ad26.COV2.S vaccine versus placebo. The receptor was isolated from a person aged 18 to 65 who received the Ad26.COV2.S COVID-19 vaccine or a placebo. The chain is built from TRBV2 and TRBJ1-6; D unresolved. The CDR3 DNA is TGTGCCAGCAGTGCCCCTCCAACGAATTCACCCCTCCACTTT. It specifies CASSAPPTNSPLHF.